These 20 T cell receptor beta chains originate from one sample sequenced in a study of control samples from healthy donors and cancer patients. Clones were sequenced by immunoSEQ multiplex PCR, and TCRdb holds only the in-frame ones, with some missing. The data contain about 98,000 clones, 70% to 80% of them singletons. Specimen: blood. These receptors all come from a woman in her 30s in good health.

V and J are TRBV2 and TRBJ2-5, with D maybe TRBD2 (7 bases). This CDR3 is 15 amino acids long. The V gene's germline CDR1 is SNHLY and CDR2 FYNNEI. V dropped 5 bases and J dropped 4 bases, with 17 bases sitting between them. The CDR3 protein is CASSSRGGLGETQYF. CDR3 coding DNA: TGTGCCAGCAGTTCTAGGGGGGGGCTGGGAGAGACCCAGTACTTC.

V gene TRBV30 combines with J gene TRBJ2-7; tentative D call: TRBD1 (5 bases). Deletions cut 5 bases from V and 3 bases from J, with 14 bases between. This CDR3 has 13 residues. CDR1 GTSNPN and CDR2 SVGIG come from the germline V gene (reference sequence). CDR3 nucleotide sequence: TGTGCCTGGTCCCTAGGACAAGGCTACGAGCAGTACTTC. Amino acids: CAWSLGQGYEQYF.

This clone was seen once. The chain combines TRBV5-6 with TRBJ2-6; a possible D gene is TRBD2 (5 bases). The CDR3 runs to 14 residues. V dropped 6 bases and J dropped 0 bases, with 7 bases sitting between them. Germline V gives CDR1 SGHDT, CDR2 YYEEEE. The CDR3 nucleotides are TGTGCCAGCACGAGGGCCTCTGGGGCCAACGTCCTGACTTTC. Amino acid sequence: CASTRASGANVLTF.

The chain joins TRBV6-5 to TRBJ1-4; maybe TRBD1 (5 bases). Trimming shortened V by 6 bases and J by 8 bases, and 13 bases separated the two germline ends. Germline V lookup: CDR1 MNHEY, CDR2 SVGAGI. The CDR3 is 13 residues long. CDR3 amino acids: CASRTGTSEKLFF. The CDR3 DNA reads TGTGCCAGCAGAACCGGGACCTCCGAAAAACTGTTTTTT.

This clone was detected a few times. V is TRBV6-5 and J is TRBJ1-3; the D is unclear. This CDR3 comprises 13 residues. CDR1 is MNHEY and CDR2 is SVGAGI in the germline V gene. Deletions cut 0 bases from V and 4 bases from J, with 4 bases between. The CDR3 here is CASSYSIGNTIYF. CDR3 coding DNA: TGTGCCAGCAGTTACTCGATCGGAAACACCATATATTTT.

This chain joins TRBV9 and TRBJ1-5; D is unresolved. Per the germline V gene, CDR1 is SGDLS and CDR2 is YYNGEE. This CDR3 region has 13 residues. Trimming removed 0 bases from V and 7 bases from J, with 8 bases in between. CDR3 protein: CASSVGYRQPQHF. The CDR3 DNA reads TGTGCCAGCAGCGTAGGATATCGGCAGCCCCAGCATTTT. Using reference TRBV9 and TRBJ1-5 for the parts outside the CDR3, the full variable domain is DSGVTQTPKHLITATGQRVTLRCSPRSGDLSVYWYQQSLDQGLQFLIQYYNGEERAKGNILERFSAQQFPDLHSELNLSSLELGDSALYFCASSVGYRQPQHFGDGTRLSIL.

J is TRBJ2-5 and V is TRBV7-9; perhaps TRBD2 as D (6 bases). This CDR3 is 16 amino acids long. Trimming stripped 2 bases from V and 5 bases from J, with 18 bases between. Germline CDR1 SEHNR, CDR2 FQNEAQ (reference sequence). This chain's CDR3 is CASSLPTGTGWETQYF. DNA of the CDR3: TGTGCCAGCAGCTTACCAACCGGGACTGGGTGGGAGACCCAGTACTTC.

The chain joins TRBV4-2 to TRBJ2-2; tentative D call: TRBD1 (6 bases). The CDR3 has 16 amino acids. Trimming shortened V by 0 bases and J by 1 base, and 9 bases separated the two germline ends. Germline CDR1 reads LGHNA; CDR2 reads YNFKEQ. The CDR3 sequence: CASSQDGGQNTGELFF. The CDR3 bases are TGTGCCAGCAGCCAAGATGGGGGACAGAACACCGGGGAGCTGTTTTTT.

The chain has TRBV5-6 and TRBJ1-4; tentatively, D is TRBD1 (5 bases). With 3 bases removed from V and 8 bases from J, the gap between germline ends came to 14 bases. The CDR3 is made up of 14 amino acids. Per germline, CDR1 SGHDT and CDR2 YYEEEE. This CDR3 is CASSSDKLGEKLFF. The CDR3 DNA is TGTGCCAGCAGCTCGGACAAACTAGGGGAAAAACTGTTTTTT.

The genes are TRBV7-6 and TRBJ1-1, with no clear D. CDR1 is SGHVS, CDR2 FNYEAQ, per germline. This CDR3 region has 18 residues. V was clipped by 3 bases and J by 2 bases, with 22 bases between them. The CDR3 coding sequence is TGTGCCAGCAGCTTCGGCGTTGGTAGCATATTAGGTAACACTGAAGCTTTCTTT. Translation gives CASSFGVGSILGNTEAFF.

CDR3 in amino acids: CASSLNRASNQPQHF. In DNA, the CDR3 is TGTGCCAGTAGTCTGAACAGGGCTAGCAATCAGCCCCAGCATTTT. J is TRBJ1-5 and V is TRBV19, with a weak D call TRBD1 (6 bases). V lost 5 bases to trimming and J lost 0 bases, with 11 bases between them. Germline CDR1 LNHDA, CDR2 SQIVND (reference sequence). This CDR3 spans 15 amino acids.

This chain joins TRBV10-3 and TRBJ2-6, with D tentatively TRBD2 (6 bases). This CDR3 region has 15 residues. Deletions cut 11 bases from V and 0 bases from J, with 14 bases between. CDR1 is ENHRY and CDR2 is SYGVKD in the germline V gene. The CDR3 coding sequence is TGTGCCTCCAGCGCCGGGAGCTCTGGGGCCAACGTCCTGACTTTC. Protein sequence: CASSAGSSGANVLTF.

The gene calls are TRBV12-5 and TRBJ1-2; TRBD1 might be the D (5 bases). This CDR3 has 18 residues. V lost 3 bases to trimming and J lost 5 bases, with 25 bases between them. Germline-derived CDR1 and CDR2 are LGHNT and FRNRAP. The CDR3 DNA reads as TGTGCTAGTGGTTTCGTTTTGGGCTCGTCGAGGACACTTTATGGCTACACCTTC. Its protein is CASGFVLGSSRTLYGYTF.

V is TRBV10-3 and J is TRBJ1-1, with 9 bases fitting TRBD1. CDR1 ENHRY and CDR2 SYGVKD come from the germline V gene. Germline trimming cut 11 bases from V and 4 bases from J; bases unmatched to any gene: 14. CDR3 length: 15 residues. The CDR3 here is CAAQPTGGEATEAFF. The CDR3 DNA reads TGTGCCGCCCAACCGACAGGGGGAGAGGCCACTGAAGCTTTCTTT.

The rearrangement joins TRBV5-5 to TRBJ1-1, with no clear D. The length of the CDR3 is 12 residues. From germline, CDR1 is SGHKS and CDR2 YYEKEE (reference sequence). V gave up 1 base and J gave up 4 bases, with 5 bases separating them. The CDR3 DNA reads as TGTGCCAGCAGCTTGTCCTTCACTGAAGCTTTCTTT. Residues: CASSLSFTEAFF.

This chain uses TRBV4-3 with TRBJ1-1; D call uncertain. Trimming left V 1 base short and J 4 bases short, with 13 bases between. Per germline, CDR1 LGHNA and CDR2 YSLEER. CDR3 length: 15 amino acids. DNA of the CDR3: TGCGCCAGCAGCCAAGGTGGCCGAGGGTCCACTGAAGCTTTCTTT. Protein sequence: CASSQGGRGSTEAFF.

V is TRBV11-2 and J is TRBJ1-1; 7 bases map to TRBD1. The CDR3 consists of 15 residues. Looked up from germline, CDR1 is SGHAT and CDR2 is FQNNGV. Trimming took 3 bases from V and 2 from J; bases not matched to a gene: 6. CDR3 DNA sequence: TGTGCCAGCAGCTTTAACAGGGGCAAAAACACTGAAGCTTTCTTT. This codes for CASSFNRGKNTEAFF.

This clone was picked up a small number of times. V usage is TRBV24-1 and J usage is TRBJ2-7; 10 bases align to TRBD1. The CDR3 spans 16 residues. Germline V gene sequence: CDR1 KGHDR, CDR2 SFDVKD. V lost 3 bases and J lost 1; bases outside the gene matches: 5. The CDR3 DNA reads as TGTGCCACCAGTGATAAGGGACAGGGGACGTCCTACGAGCAGTACTTC. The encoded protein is CATSDKGQGTSYEQYF.

CDR3 nucleotides: TGTGCCAGCAGCCCGGGCTACGAGCAGTACTTC. This gives the protein CASSPGYEQYF. The rearrangement links TRBV3-1 (or the pseudogene TRBV3-2) to TRBJ2-7; no clear D. The CDR3 has 11 amino acids. The germline CDR1 and CDR2 sequences are LGHDT and YNNKEL (reference sequence). With 4 bases removed from V and 3 bases from J, the gap between germline ends came to 4 bases.

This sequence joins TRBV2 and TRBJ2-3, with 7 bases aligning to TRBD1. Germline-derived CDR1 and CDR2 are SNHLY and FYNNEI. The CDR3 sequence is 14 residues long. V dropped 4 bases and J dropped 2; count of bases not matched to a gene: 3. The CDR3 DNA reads TGTGCCAGCAGTGGGACAGGATTCACAGATACGCAGTATTTT. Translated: CASSGTGFTDTQYF. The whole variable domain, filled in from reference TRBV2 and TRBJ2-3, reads EPEVTQTPSHQVTQMGQEVILRCVPISNHLYFYWYRQILGQKVEFLVSFYNNEISEKSEIFDDQFSVERPDGSNFTLKIRSTKLEDSAMYFCASSGTGFTDTQYFGPGTRLTVL.